One and the same sample provided the 8 T cell receptor beta chains below, sequenced in a study of T cell responses to AZD1222 COVID-19 vaccine. The method was immunoSEQ multiplex PCR; TCRdb's version includes in-frame clones alone and lacks a portion of them. Of about 150,000 clones in the sample, around nine tenths were seen once. Material: peripheral blood, obtained on day 0 of AZD1222 vaccination. The origin of the receptors is an adult in good health.

The chain combines TRBV6-5 with TRBJ1-2; 8 positions agree with TRBD1. V lost 5 bases, J lost 6 bases, and 8 bases stayed unmatched. Germline assignment: CDR1 MNHEY and CDR2 SVGAGI. The CDR3 spans 14 residues. The DNA for the CDR3 is TGTGCCAGCAGTACCCATGGACAGGGAGATGGCTACACCTTC. As protein: CASSTHGQGDGYTF.

The chain links TRBV19 to TRBJ1-6; 9 nucleotides align to TRBD1. The V gene's germline CDR1 is LNHDA and CDR2 SQIVND (reference sequence). The CDR3 runs 16 residues. The junction had 10 bases not matched to a gene; V was cut back by 6 bases and J by 7 bases. CDR3 loop: CASSPLGQGGNSPLHF. The CDR3 bases are TGTGCCAGTAGCCCTTTGGGACAGGGTGGGAATTCACCCCTCCACTTT. Supplemented by reference TRBV19 and TRBJ1-6, the full variable domain reads DGGITQSPKYLFRKEGQNVTLSCEQNLNHDAMYWYRQDPGQGLRLIYYSQIVNDFQKGDIAEGYSVSREKKESFPLTVTSAQKNPTAFYLCASSPLGQGGNSPLHFGNGTRLTVT.

The rearrangement links TRBV19 to TRBJ2-1, with TRBD2 as a possible D gene (6 bases). CDR3 size: 19 residues. V lost 4 bases and J 0 bases, leaving 22 bases between the germline ends. Germline loops: CDR1 LNHDA, CDR2 SQIVND (reference sequence). CDR3 residues: CASSTQGGGVTSSYNEQFF. Here the CDR3 DNA reads TGTGCCAGTAGTACCCAGGGCGGAGGGGTAACGAGCTCCTACAATGAGCAGTTCTTC.

The chain is built from TRBV4-3 and TRBJ2-4; D not certain. Trimming took 0 bases from V and 4 from J, leaving 13 bases between them. There are 16 residues in the CDR3. Per germline, CDR1 LGHNA and CDR2 YSLEER. This chain's CDR3 is CASSQDPHKKKNIQYF. CDR3 DNA sequence: TGCGCCAGCAGCCAAGATCCACACAAGAAAAAAAACATTCAGTACTTC.

The chain carries TRBV20-1 and TRBJ2-7, with 7 bases fitting TRBD2. This CDR3 is 11 amino acids long. V lost 4 bases and J lost 6; bases outside the gene matches: 3. Germline V gene data show CDR1 as DFQATT and CDR2 as SNEGSKA (reference sequence). This chain's CDR3 is CSATTSREQYF. The DNA of the CDR3 is TGCAGTGCTACGACTAGCCGCGAGCAGTACTTC.

The chain uses TRBV28 and TRBJ2-1; 13 bases are a match to TRBD2. Unmatched junction bases numbered 16, after V lost 7 bases and J lost 13 bases. The CDR3 sequence is 16 residues long. CDR1 is MDHEN, CDR2 SYDVKM, per germline. The CDR3 sequence: CASIRGGLAGVAPQFF. The CDR3 region has the DNA TGTGCCAGCATCCGGGGAGGACTAGCGGGAGTGGCCCCTCAGTTCTTC.

The V and J genes are TRBV4-3 and TRBJ2-7, with a possible D match to TRBD2 (7 bases). Trimming stripped 0 bases from V and 6 bases from J, with 15 bases between. The CDR3 contains 15 residues. The germline gives CDR1 LGHNA, CDR2 YSLEER. This chain's CDR3 is CASSQEYREGREQYF. DNA for the CDR3: TGCGCCAGCAGCCAAGAGTACAGGGAGGGGCGCGAGCAGTACTTC.

This sequence joins TRBV19 and TRBJ2-3; D is unresolved. Trimming took 6 bases from V and 4 from J, leaving 11 bases between them. The CDR3 runs 13 residues. Per the germline V gene, CDR1 is LNHDA and CDR2 is SQIVND (reference sequence). CDR3 residues: CASRSLSPDTQYF. Here the CDR3 DNA reads TGTGCCAGTAGGAGTCTCTCCCCAGATACGCAGTATTTT.